Listed here is a single T cell receptor (beta chain). What it binds is not known. The read ends 3 residues early relative to the CDR3; the germline J gene fills the gap. This record belongs to a study of Tregs in tolerant kidney transplant recipients. Recipients received nonmyeloablative bone marrow transplants from related graft donors, with transient mixed chimerism. Thawed PBMCs were FACS-sorted into unstimulated CD4+CD25+CD127- regulatory T cells, CD4+CD25- non-regulatory cells, CD4 and CD8 cells. General study points: For some patients, primers changed over time, blocking nucleotide-level comparison. Biological reproducibility was not directly addressed, but technical replication error appeared minimal. In tolerant patients, donor-specific Tregs outgrew total Tregs, suggesting antigen-driven expansion.

Trimming at V came to 1 base and at J to 4 bases, leaving 7 bases not matched to a gene. Germline V gene data show CDR1 as LGHNA and CDR2 as YNFKEQ. The CDR3 loop spans 16 amino acids. Using immunoSEQ multiplex PCR, the repertoire was profiled, and TCRdb retains in-frame clones only, with some absent. There are about 31,000 clones in the sample, with 1.8% held by the top ten. Sequences were derived from CD4+ T cells from blood (PBMCs), sampled 24 months after the transplant. The chain carries TRBV4-2 and TRBJ2-3, with 8 bases aligning to TRBD1. This TCR derives from a human patient who received a combined kidney and bone marrow transplant. Some of the T cells may derive from the graft donor. The part of the CDR3 DNA that was read is TGTGCCAGCAGCCAAGTCCGGCAGGGGGCTTCAGATACG. Protein: CASSQVRQGASDT. The full CDR3 protein reads CASSQVRQGASDTQYF.